This T cell receptor beta chain is from a study of T cells in Graves' hyperthyroidism and ophthalmopathy. Study background: Specimen type is peripheral blood, collected at initial diagnosis prior to any treatment.

RNA transcripts were the template for amplifying TCR beta CDR3 regions. HTBI primers were the set used in a first-round RT-PCR of the TCR CDR3. TCRdb used MiXCR to reprocess the multiplex PCR reads, holding one entry per CDR3 protein. The sample yields about 59,000 distinct CDR3 sequences, under 70% seen once. Disease duration was under 3 months in the ophthalmopathy patients, who also had a Clinical Activity Score of at least 3 and a NOSPECS grade of at least 4. Diagnoses were established using clinical symptoms, serum thyroxine and TRAb, thyroid ultrasound and orbital computed tomography. Points on this clonotype: At one of its ends the junction is not consistent with the germline gene, which may arise from a read error.

Germline V CDR1 and CDR2: SGHNT, YENEEA. The CDR3 has 13 residues. The TCR originated in a woman in her sixties with Graves' ophthalmopathy. Input material: blood. The rearrangement joins TRBV11-3 to TRBJ2-7; D may be TRBD1 (6 bases). DNA for the CDR3: TGTGCCAGTAGCTTAACAGGGAAATACGAGGAGTACTTC. Protein sequence: CASSLTGKYEEYF.